This T cell receptor (beta chain) was captured by sequencing in a study of shared clonotypes between healthy human individuals. Notes on the study in general: Memory subsets generally showed smaller estimated richness than naive subsets did.

Between the trimmed V and J ends, which lost 1 base and 4 bases, there was a span of 2 bases. This CDR3 contains 12 residues. From germline, CDR1 is SEHNR and CDR2 FQNEAQ (reference sequence). In regard to this clone: Its antigen is as yet unknown. Other DNA sequences in the same sample also yield this CDR3.

Terminally differentiated effector memory CD45RA+ cells were excluded by CCR7 positive selection of CD45RO-negative cells. HIV-negative, healthy adults without recent acute infections or vaccinations were the donors. Sequencing was performed with immunoSEQ multiplex PCR; in TCRdb, only in-frame clones are kept and a portion is missing. In the table there are roughly 890,000 clones, 90% to 95% of which are singletons. V is TRBV7-9 and J is TRBJ2-1; D remains unclear. The sample taken for sequencing was naive CD8+ T cells sorted from blood. The sequence came from a man younger than 40 in good health. Here the CDR3 reads CASSLGYNEQFF. In DNA, the CDR3 is TGTGCCAGCAGCTTAGGGTACAATGAGCAGTTCTTC.